The TCR beta chain under discussion was sequenced for a study of spatial heterogeneity in lung cancer. Whole-study context: Consistently, beta-chain sequences turned up in larger numbers than alpha-chain sequences did. Study-wide points: Compared with follow-up, resection was when ubiquitous expanded tumor TCRs appeared in blood more.

As to time point: sample taken at primary tumor resection. Unsorted samples of tumor, nontumor lung or frozen PBMC had their whole RNA sequenced. This clonotype was found many times. What it recognizes is unknown. This CDR3 comprises 12 residues. V lost 0 bases and J 3 bases, leaving 4 bases between the germline ends. Germline CDR1 is SGHRS and CDR2 is YFSETQ. Every molecule of TCR cDNA had its own unique molecular identifier. MiXCR, applied by TCRdb to the 5' RACE reads, yields one record per CDR3 protein. The top ten hold more than 4.5% of the sample, which has 20,000 to 30,000 distinct CDR3 sequences, 4% to 5% seen once.

This receptor was obtained from a male donor with early-stage non-small cell lung cancer. The chain is built from TRBV5-1 and TRBJ2-7; D is unclear. The material sequenced was PBMCs, taken at surgery. DNA of the CDR3: TGCGCCAGCAGCTTGGGAGACTACGAGCAGTACTTC. It specifies CASSLGDYEQYF.